This T cell receptor (beta chain) appears in the sequencing data of a study of blood T cells in healthy people across ages. Study results and limitations: Because donor CMV status was unknown, expanded clonotype changes were possibly confounded.

This CDR3 region has 14 residues. V was trimmed by 2 bases and J by 10 bases, leaving 15 bases between them. Germline V gene lookup returns CDR1 MNHEY and CDR2 SVGEGT. A second 7 to 11 cycle PCR used barcoded and J-beta primers. TCRdb redid the calling of the 5' RACE reads with MiXCR, one entry per CDR3 protein. This table holds approximately 850,000 distinct CDR3 sequences, under 45% found once. A remark on this clonotype: Its antigen is as yet unknown.

Input material: blood. This clonotype was obtained from a man between 60 and 75 years old in good health. The gene calls are TRBV6-2 or TRBV6-3 and TRBJ2-1; possible D gene TRBD2, 6 bases. The CDR3 here is CASSYTGWGVEQFF. CDR3 nucleotide sequence: TGTGCCAGCAGTTACACCGGTTGGGGGGTCGAGCAGTTCTTC.